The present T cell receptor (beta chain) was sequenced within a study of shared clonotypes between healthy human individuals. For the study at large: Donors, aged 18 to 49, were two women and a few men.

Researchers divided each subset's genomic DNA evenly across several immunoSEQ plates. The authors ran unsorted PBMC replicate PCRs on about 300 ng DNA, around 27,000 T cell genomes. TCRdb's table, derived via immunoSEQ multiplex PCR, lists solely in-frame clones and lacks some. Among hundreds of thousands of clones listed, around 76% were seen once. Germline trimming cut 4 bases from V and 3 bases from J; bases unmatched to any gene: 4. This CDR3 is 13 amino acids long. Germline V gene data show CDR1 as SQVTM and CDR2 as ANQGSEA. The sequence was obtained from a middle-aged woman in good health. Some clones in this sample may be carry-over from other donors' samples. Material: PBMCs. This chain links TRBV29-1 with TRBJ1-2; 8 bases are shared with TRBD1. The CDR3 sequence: CSVVGQGHYGYTF. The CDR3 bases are TGCAGCGTTGTCGGACAGGGCCACTATGGCTACACCTTC. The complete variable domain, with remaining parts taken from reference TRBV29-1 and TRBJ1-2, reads SAVISQKPSRDICQRGTSLTIQCQVDSQVTMMFWYRQQPGQSLTLIATANQGSEATYESGFVIDKFPISRPNLTFSTLTVSNMSPEDSSIYLCSVVGQGHYGYTFGSGTRLTVV.